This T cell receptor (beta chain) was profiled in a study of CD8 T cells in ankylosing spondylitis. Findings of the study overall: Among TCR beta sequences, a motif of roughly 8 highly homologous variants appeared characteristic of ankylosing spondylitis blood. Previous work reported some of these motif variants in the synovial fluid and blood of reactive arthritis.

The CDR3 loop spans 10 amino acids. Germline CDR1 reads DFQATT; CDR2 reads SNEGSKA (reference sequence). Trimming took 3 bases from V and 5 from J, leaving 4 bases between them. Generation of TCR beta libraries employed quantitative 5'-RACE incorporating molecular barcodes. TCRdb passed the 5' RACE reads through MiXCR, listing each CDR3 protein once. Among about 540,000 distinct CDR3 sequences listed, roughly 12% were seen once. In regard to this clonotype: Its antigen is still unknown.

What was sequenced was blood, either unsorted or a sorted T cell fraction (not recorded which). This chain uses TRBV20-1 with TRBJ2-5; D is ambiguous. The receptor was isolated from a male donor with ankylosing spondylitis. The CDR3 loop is CSASKETQYF. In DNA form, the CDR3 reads TGCAGTGCTAGCAAGGAGACCCAGTACTTC.